Described below is a single TCR beta chain sequence and its context. Its antigen is still unknown. The data originate from a study of T cells in Graves' hyperthyroidism and ophthalmopathy. Regarding the study as a whole: The model forecast ophthalmopathy, anticipating it by a median about 7 months before onset. Among clonotypes expanded in thyroid above 0.001, most were also found in blood.

CDR3 size: 11 residues. J lost 5 bases, V lost 5 bases, and 2 bases had no gene match. CDR1 SQVTM and CDR2 ANQGSEA come from the germline V gene. Graves' hyperthyroidism was deemed stable given no ophthalmopathy progression within 18 months. Orbital computed tomography and thyroid ultrasound, together with serum TRAb and thyroxine and clinical symptoms, were used for diagnoses. Amplified TCR beta CDR3 regions derived from RNA transcripts. A first-round RT-PCR of the TCR CDR3 used the HTBI primer set. One entry per CDR3 protein, called by TCRdb with MiXCR from the multiplex PCR reads. The sample carries 450,000 to 700,000 distinct CDR3 sequences, more than 45% recorded once.

The sequence derives from a woman younger than 30 with Graves' hyperthyroidism. The chain employs TRBV29-1 and TRBJ2-7, with 8 bases matching TRBD1. The sample was peripheral blood or thyroid tissue (not recorded which). CDR3 region: CSVQQGDEQYF. CDR3 DNA sequence: TGCAGCGTTCAACAGGGGGACGAGCAGTACTTC.